Below are 27 T cell receptor beta chains sequenced from a single sample in a study of shared clonotypes between healthy human individuals. Naive-designated CD8 cells lacked CD45RO, were positively enriched for CCR7, and omitted terminally differentiated effector memory CD45RA+ cells. This table comes from immunoSEQ multiplex PCR, and its TCRdb copy is limited to in-frame clones, with some not included. The table has hundreds of thousands of clones, roughly 96% seen once; the top ten hold 0.11%. Sequenced: naive CD8+ T cells sorted from blood. The receptors were sampled from a woman under 40 in good health.

V and J are TRBV7-8 and TRBJ2-7; the match to TRBD2 covers 11 bases. Germline CDR1 and CDR2: SGHVS and FQNEAQ. Trimming cost V 5 bases and J 4 bases; bases outside gene matches: 13. CDR3 size: 17 residues. The CDR3: CASSISTSGSGGYEQYF. The CDR3 DNA is TGTGCCAGCAGCATTAGTACTAGCGGGAGTGGGGGATACGAGCAGTACTTC.

The chain combines TRBV7-9 with TRBJ1-1; TRBD1 matches 7 bases. The CDR3 is 13 amino acids. With V trimmed by 10 bases and J by 2 bases, 7 bases remained unmatched. Germline V lookup: CDR1 SEHNR, CDR2 FQNEAQ (reference sequence). The CDR3 nucleotides are TGTGCCATCCCGGGACAGCAAAACACTGAAGCTTTCTTT. This gives the protein CAIPGQQNTEAFF.

The V gene is TRBV28, the J gene TRBJ1-4, with 8 bases that match TRBD1. The V and J ends lost 5 bases and 6 bases, in that order; junction bases with no gene match: 5. CDR3 size: 14 residues. The V gene's germline CDR1 is MDHEN and CDR2 SYDVKM. This chain's CDR3 is CASSETTGDEKLFF. For the CDR3, the DNA is TGTGCCAGCAGTGAGACGACAGGGGATGAAAAACTGTTTTTT.

The chain combines TRBV27 with TRBJ2-7; D remains unclear. V lost 3 bases, J lost 2 bases, and 8 bases lay in between. There are 13 residues in the CDR3. CDR1 and CDR2 from the germline V gene are MNHEY and SMNVEV (reference sequence). Here the CDR3 DNA reads TGTGCCAGCAGTTTCGACATCACCTACGAGCAGTACTTC. It yields the protein CASSFDITYEQYF.

This chain links TRBV5-1 with TRBJ2-1; 14 bases are shared with TRBD2. The CDR3 is 17 residues long. Looked up from germline, CDR1 is SGHRS and CDR2 is YFSETQ. V lost 4 bases to trimming and J lost 6 bases; unmatched junction nucleotides: 9. DNA of the CDR3: TGCGCCAGCAGCCCATTACCGGGACTAGCGGGAGTCAATGAGCAGTTCTTC. Translating gives CASSPLPGLAGVNEQFF.

Of note for this clone: At the DNA level, this CDR3 is encoded by other sequences in the same sample as well. V is TRBV27 and J is TRBJ1-1; D call uncertain. CDR3 length: 14 residues. Trimming took 5 bases from V and 2 from J, leaving 12 bases between them. CDR1 and CDR2 (germline): MNHEY, SMNVEV (reference sequence). The CDR3 here is CASSLIGGNTEAFF. Written as DNA, the CDR3 is TGTGCCAGCAGTCTTATTGGAGGAAACACTGAAGCTTTCTTT.

The genes are TRBV13 and TRBJ2-5; possibly TRBD2 for D (5 bases). Germline loops: CDR1 PRHDT, CDR2 FYEKMQ (reference sequence). The germline V and J ends were trimmed by 6 bases and 10 bases, with 12 bases remaining between them. This CDR3 is built from 11 residues. The CDR3, as DNA: TGTGCCAGCAGGGGCGGAGGTGGCCAGTACTTC. Encoded protein: CASRGGGGQYF.

V usage is TRBV5-6 and J usage is TRBJ2-1; 7 bases match TRBD2. The V gene end was trimmed by 5 bases and the J gene end by 6 bases; junction bases not matched to a gene: 5. The CDR3 extends over 13 amino acids. The germline CDR1 and CDR2 sequences are SGHDT and YYEEEE. CDR3 region: CASSPRETNEQFF. CDR3 nucleotides: TGTGCCAGCAGTCCGCGGGAGACCAATGAGCAGTTCTTC.

CDR3 coding DNA: TGTGCCAGCAGACCCGGGACTAGCGGCTCCTACAATGAGCAGTTCTTC. It specifies CASRPGTSGSYNEQFF. V usage is TRBV27 and J usage is TRBJ2-1, with 11 bases lining up with TRBD2. Germline V gives CDR1 MNHEY, CDR2 SMNVEV (reference sequence). V was pared by 6 bases and J by 0 bases, with 4 bases of the junction left unmatched. The CDR3 has 16 amino acids.

The table lists this clone with a count of one. The rearrangement uses TRBV13 and TRBJ1-2, with D possibly being TRBD1 (6 bases). Germline V gene sequence: CDR1 PRHDT, CDR2 FYEKMQ (reference sequence). V lost 4 bases and J lost 6, with 15 bases in between. CDR3 length: 14 residues. The CDR3 loop reads CASSSDVEGDGYTF. The CDR3, as DNA: TGTGCCAGCAGCTCGGACGTCGAGGGGGATGGCTACACCTTC.

This chain joins TRBV27 and TRBJ1-5; the match to TRBD1 covers 9 bases. The CDR3 sequence is 15 residues long. V lost 1 base and J lost 4; bases outside the gene matches: 2. Germline CDR1 and CDR2: MNHEY and SMNVEV (reference sequence). The CDR3 bases are TGTGCCAGCAGTTTATTTGGGACAGGGAATCAGCCCCAGCATTTT. Its translation: CASSLFGTGNQPQHF.

This sequence joins TRBV21-1 and TRBJ1-2. TRBV21-1 is annotated as a pseudogene. The CDR3 contains 16 residues. The CDR3 spells CASSISSRAYSYGYTF. CDR3 nucleotide sequence: TGTGCCAGCAGCATATCATCAAGGGCCTACTCCTATGGCTACACCTTC.

The CDR3 nucleotides read TGTGCCAGCGGGACAGGGATTGTCCAGCCCCAGCATTTT. Amino acid sequence: CASGTGIVQPQHF. The J gene is TRBJ1-5, the V gene TRBV27; 9 positions agree with TRBD1. Germline V gene lookup returns CDR1 MNHEY and CDR2 SMNVEV (reference sequence). CDR3 size: 13 residues. Trimming removed 8 bases from V and 7 bases from J; junction bases left unmatched: 6.

About this clone itself: The same CDR3 also results from other DNA sequences found in this sample. The J gene is TRBJ2-7, the V gene TRBV27; D not certain. Trimming shortened V by 6 bases and J by 0 bases, and 12 bases separated the two germline ends. The CDR3 loop spans 14 amino acids. Germline CDR1 and CDR2: MNHEY and SMNVEV (reference sequence). The CDR3 region has the DNA TGTGCCAGCAGCCCGTTAGCTGACTCCTACGAGCAGTACTTC. It encodes CASSPLADSYEQYF.

The chain couples TRBV12-2 to TRBJ2-3; the listed D gene, TRBD2, was not tested against the DNA. TRBV12-2 is a documented pseudogene. The CDR3 extends over 16 amino acids. Here the CDR3 reads CASRSGDRESTDTQYF. In DNA form, the CDR3 reads TGTGCAAGTCGCTCAGGCGACCGGGAGAGCACCGATACGCAGTATTTT.

This rearrangement joins TRBV28 to TRBJ2-7, with D unresolved. Deletions cut 4 bases from V and 3 bases from J, with 22 bases between. Germline lookup yields CDR1 MDHEN and CDR2 SYDVKM. There are 17 residues in the CDR3. CDR3 region: CASSSVPVAGDIYEQYF. DNA of the CDR3: TGTGCCAGCAGTTCGGTGCCGGTGGCAGGCGACATCTACGAGCAGTACTTC.

The chain recombines TRBV11-2 with TRBJ2-7; TRBD2 matches 9 bases. Trimming at V came to 2 bases and at J to 4 bases, leaving 9 bases not matched to a gene. The CDR3 is 16 amino acids. Germline V gene sequence: CDR1 SGHAT, CDR2 FQNNGV. This CDR3 reads CASSLNPGLATYEQYF. CDR3 coding DNA: TGTGCCAGCAGCTTAAACCCGGGACTAGCAACGTACGAGCAGTACTTC. Full variable domain (missing parts from reference TRBV11-2 and TRBJ2-7): EAGVAQSPRYKIIEKRQSVAFWCNPISGHATLYWYQQILGQGPKLLIQFQNNGVVDDSQLPKDRFSAERLKGVDSTLKIQPAKLEDSAVYLCASSLNPGLATYEQYFGPGTRLTVT.

The V call is TRBV6-1, the J call TRBJ2-5; 9 nucleotides line up with TRBD2. Germline CDR1 MNHNS, CDR2 SASEGT. The CDR3 length is 17 residues. V trimming: 1 base; J trimming: 0 bases; junction bases outside the gene matches: 6. Here the CDR3 reads CASSEGPSGTYQETQYF. CDR3 nucleotides: TGTGCCAGCAGTGAAGGACCTAGCGGGACCTACCAAGAGACCCAGTACTTC.

This chain links TRBV27 with TRBJ2-7; TRBD2 agrees at 10 bases. Trimming took 6 bases from V and 5 from J; bases not matched to a gene: 7. Germline loops: CDR1 MNHEY, CDR2 SMNVEV (reference sequence). CDR3 size: 14 residues. The CDR3 region has the DNA TGTGCCAGCAGCATAGCGGGAGGCACTAACGAGCAGTACTTC. This gives the protein CASSIAGGTNEQYF.

The rearrangement joins TRBV4-2 to TRBJ1-3; D gene ambiguous. The CDR3 has 15 residues. Germline V CDR1 and CDR2: LGHNA, YNFKEQ. V was shortened by 1 base and J by 4 bases, with 11 bases between the two germline ends. This CDR3 is CASSQGLGEGNTIYF. The DNA of the CDR3 is TGTGCCAGCAGCCAAGGACTTGGGGAAGGAAACACCATATATTTT.

This rearrangement joins TRBV11-2 to TRBJ2-5; 13 bases map to TRBD2. CDR1 and CDR2 (germline): SGHAT, FQNNGV. The trim removed 6 bases at V and 5 bases at J, leaving 15 bases unmatched. CDR3 length equals 18 residues. CDR3: CASSSGLAGDAGVETQYF. For the CDR3, the DNA is TGTGCCAGCAGTTCCGGACTAGCGGGAGATGCTGGGGTGGAGACCCAGTACTTC.

The chain couples TRBV11-2 to TRBJ2-7; maybe TRBD1 (6 bases). The V gene's germline CDR1 is SGHAT and CDR2 FQNNGV. The CDR3 totals 16 residues. V dropped 4 bases and J dropped 4 bases, with 20 bases sitting between them. This CDR3 reads CASSSDTGYGFYEQYF. CDR3 nucleotides: TGTGCCAGCAGCTCGGATACAGGGTATGGATTTTACGAGCAGTACTTC.

This clone was seen only a few times. The V gene is TRBV30, the J gene TRBJ1-4; D is ambiguous. Germline CDR1 reads GTSNPN; CDR2 reads SVGIG (reference sequence). This CDR3 contains 11 residues. The ends were cut back, 0 bases at V and 8 bases at J, with 4 bases in the middle. The CDR3 loop reads CAWSVAEKLFF. For the CDR3, the DNA is TGTGCCTGGAGTGTAGCGGAAAAACTGTTTTTT.

CDR3 sequence reads: CAWTLGYGANVLTF. DNA of the CDR3: TGTGCCTGGACCTTGGGTTACGGGGCCAACGTCCTGACTTTC. The V call is TRBV30, the J call TRBJ2-6; no clear D gene. CDR1 GTSNPN and CDR2 SVGIG come from the germline V gene (reference sequence). The CDR3 length is 14 residues. The V end lost 4 bases, the J end lost 4 bases, and 11 bases lay between the germline ends.

J is TRBJ2-7 and V is TRBV5-1; either TRBD1 or TRBD2 may supply D (5 bases each). Germline V gene sequence: CDR1 SGHRS, CDR2 YFSETQ. With 4 bases removed from V and 5 bases from J, the gap between germline ends came to 16 bases. The CDR3 totals 14 residues. The chain's CDR3 is CASSVEGGTNEQYF. In DNA form, the CDR3 reads TGCGCCAGCAGCGTCGAGGGTGGGACCAACGAGCAGTACTTC.

The gene calls are TRBV30 and TRBJ1-1, with a tentative D call TRBD1 (6 bases). V lost 2 bases, J lost 0 bases, and 16 bases lay in between. CDR3 size: 16 residues. From germline, CDR1 is GTSNPN and CDR2 SVGIG (reference sequence). The CDR3 region is CAWSIRPGHMNTEAFF. In nucleotides, the CDR3 is TGTGCCTGGAGTATAAGACCGGGACACATGAACACTGAAGCTTTCTTT.

The rearrangement uses TRBV4-1 and TRBJ2-7; D unclear. Trimming cost V 1 base and J 2 bases, with 9 bases left between them. Germline assignment: CDR1 MGHRA and CDR2 YSYEKL. The CDR3 sequence is 14 residues long. CDR3 sequence: CASSQGFGTYEQYF. In DNA, the CDR3 is TGCGCCAGCAGCCAAGGTTTCGGAACCTACGAGCAGTACTTC.